This T cell receptor beta chain derives from a study of T cell repertoires in cytomegalovirus infection. Study observations and caveats: CMV-specific HLA-C-restricted TCR beta clonotypes dominated the ex vivo response.

This clonotype was seen repeatedly, ten times or more. The antigen is undetermined. Each CDR3 protein gets one entry after TCRdb re-called the reads with MiXCR. The sample includes around 800,000 distinct CDR3 sequences, less than 35% of them seen just once. The sequencing used cultured CD8+ T cells from PBMCs, collected from culture after CMV antigen stimulation. The receptor was derived from a human donor in good health (CMV status not recorded). Some clones in this sample may be carry-over from other donors' samples.

CDR3 in amino acids: CASSLGAGTDTQYF. The CDR3 DNA reads TGTGCCAGCAGTTTGGGAGCGGGCACAGATACGCAGTATTTT. The chain carries TRBV12-3 or TRBV12-4 and TRBJ2-3, with D tentatively TRBD2 (5 bases). V gave up 3 bases and J gave up 1 base, with 8 bases separating them. The CDR3 runs to 14 residues.